This T cell receptor beta chain was obtained from a study of blood T cell repertoires in COVID-19. Data came from immunoSEQ multiplex PCR; TCRdb stores just in-frame clones and leaves some out. The data contain about 240,000 clones, about 86% of them singletons. CDR3 size: 16 residues. V lost 0 bases and J lost 10; bases outside the gene matches: 8. CDR1 SGDLS and CDR2 YYNGEE come from the germline V gene. The table lists this clone with a few counts. The receptor was derived from a middle-aged woman with acute COVID-19. Sequencing input: PBMCs or T cells enriched from blood (not recorded which). The chain recombines TRBV9 with TRBJ2-1; 12 bases map to TRBD2. DNA of the CDR3: TGTGCCAGCAGCGTAGCTACCGGACTAGCGGGAAGCGAGCAGTTCTTC. This translates into CASSVATGLAGSEQFF.